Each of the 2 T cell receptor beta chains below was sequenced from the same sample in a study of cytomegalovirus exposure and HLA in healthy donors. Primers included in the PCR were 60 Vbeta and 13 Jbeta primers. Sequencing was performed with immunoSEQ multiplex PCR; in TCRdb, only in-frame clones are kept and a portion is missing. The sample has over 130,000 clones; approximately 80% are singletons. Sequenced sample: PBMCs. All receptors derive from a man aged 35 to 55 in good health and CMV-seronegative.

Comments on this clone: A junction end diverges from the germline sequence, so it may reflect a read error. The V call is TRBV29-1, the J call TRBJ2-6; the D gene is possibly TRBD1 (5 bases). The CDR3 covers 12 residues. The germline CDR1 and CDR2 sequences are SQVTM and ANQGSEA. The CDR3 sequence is CSVGSGANGLTF. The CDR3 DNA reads TGCAGCGTGGGGTCTGGGGCCAACGGCCTGACTTTC.

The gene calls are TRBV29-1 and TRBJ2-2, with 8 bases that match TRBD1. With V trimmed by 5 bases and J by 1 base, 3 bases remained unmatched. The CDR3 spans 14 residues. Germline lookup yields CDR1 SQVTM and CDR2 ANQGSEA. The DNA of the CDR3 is TGCAGCGTTTACAGGGGGATGAACACCGGGGAGCTGTTTTTT. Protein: CSVYRGMNTGELFF.